This T cell receptor beta chain was profiled in a study of cytomegalovirus exposure and HLA in healthy donors. General study points: The tendency of first-cohort TCR clusters to co-occur in the roughly 120 validation repertoires was identified by a subsequent analysis. Altogether, around 160 TCR beta chains were recorded as cytomegalovirus-associated.

This CDR3 has 15 amino acids. CDR1 and CDR2 from the germline V gene are LNHDA and SQIVND (reference sequence). V was shortened by 1 base and J by 4 bases, with 12 bases between the two germline ends. Sequenced by immunoSEQ multiplex PCR; TCRdb stores in-frame clones only, minus some. This table holds roughly 150,000 clones, 65% to 90% found once. A word on this clone: The antigen is undetermined.

The sequence was collected from a woman younger than 30 in good health and CMV-seronegative. The sample comprised PBMCs. The chain couples TRBV19 to TRBJ2-3, with a weak D call TRBD1 (5 bases). The DNA for the CDR3 is TGTGCCAGTAGTATAGGGCAGGGATTCTCAGATACGCAGTATTTT. It yields the protein CASSIGQGFSDTQYF.